This T cell receptor (beta chain) was sequenced in a study of blood T cells in healthy people across ages. Per-sample yields of isolated PBMCs were at least 6 million. A sample-barcoded 5' primer and a J-beta primer mix were used in a second PCR of roughly 7 to 11 cycles. TCRdb re-called the 5' RACE reads with MiXCR, one entry per CDR3 protein. The table has some 1.8 million distinct CDR3 sequences, roughly 43% seen once. There are 11 residues in the CDR3. CDR1 and CDR2 (germline): SQVTM, ANQGSEA. V was trimmed by 4 bases and J by 7 bases, leaving 9 bases between them. J is TRBJ2-3 and V is TRBV29-1, with D perhaps TRBD2 (5 bases). The origin of this receptor is a human donor in good health. The sample consisted of blood. This CDR3 is CSVGETNTQYF. Written as DNA, the CDR3 is TGCAGCGTTGGGGAGACCAATACGCAGTATTTT.